Listed below are T cell receptor beta chains from one sample, sequenced in a study of identical twins. TCRdb reanalysed the 5' RACE reads using MiXCR and keeps one entry per CDR3 protein. Here the sample spans about 700,000 distinct CDR3 sequences, 8.5% to 9% being singletons. This same sample was also taken into another study, of yellow fever vaccine responses in identical twins.

The material sequenced was PBMCs. These TCRs come from a woman aged 18-30 years in good health. Each CDR3 is given without its conserved first and last residue. The order of the fields is clone size, J gene, V gene, CDR3 protein. Clone sizes are given selectively: once, few, many, or a class where the clone is expanded.

size: few
J: TRBJ2-2
V: TRBV6-2/TRBV6-3
CDR3: ASTSSAGVTGELF

size: few
J: TRBJ2-1
V: TRBV18
CDR3: ASSPQTSGRWNEQF

size: few
J: TRBJ2-2
V: TRBV4-2
CDR3: ASSQAWASQNTGELF

size: .
J: TRBJ2-1
V: TRBV27
CDR3: ASSLVTVSNEQF

size: many
J: TRBJ2-5
V: TRBV6-5
CDR3: ASSYWGGSGGYQETQY

size: many
J: TRBJ1-3
V: TRBV5-1
CDR3: ASSLEAAYSGNTIY

size: .
J: TRBJ2-7
V: TRBV7-2
CDR3: ASSLVRTGGGEQY

size: many
J: TRBJ2-2
V: TRBV6-5
CDR3: ASSYFYRAGELF

size: many
J: TRBJ1-2
V: TRBV7-9
CDR3: ASSRDKRLEGYT

size: .
J: TRBJ1-5
V: TRBV12-3/TRBV12-4
CDR3: ASGQGAIQPQH

size: few
J: TRBJ2-2
V: TRBV5-5
CDR3: ASSPGQAGRLF

size: few
J: TRBJ1-1
V: TRBV30
CDR3: AWSATRAWTEAF

size: few
J: TRBJ2-3
V: TRBV3-1
CDR3: ASSQEGLGGDTQY

size: .
J: TRBJ2-2
V: TRBV5-1
CDR3: ASSLRRGLAGVISTGELF

size: .
J: TRBJ2-7
V: TRBV28
CDR3: ASRPSGQTHYEQY

size: .
J: TRBJ2-1
V: TRBV20-1
CDR3: SARPLAASYNEQF

size: few
J: TRBJ2-3
V: TRBV7-8
CDR3: ASSTTSAPDTQY

size: few
J: TRBJ1-2
V: TRBV3-1
CDR3: ASSQENIGGYGYT

size: few
J: TRBJ2-6
V: TRBV10-3
CDR3: AISESMGQGTGSGANVLT

size: .
J: TRBJ2-1
V: TRBV6-2/TRBV6-3
CDR3: ASSYLSDHYNEQF

size: few
J: TRBJ1-6
V: TRBV10-3
CDR3: AISERGPNNSPLH

size: many
J: TRBJ2-7
V: TRBV29-1
CDR3: SGLLTAYPYEQY

size: .
J: TRBJ2-7
V: TRBV25-1
CDR3: ASRLQANYEQY

size: .
J: TRBJ2-5
V: TRBV7-9
CDR3: ASSSPLGKIETQY

size: few
J: TRBJ2-1
V: TRBV5-1
CDR3: ASSPDLTEQF

size: few
J: TRBJ2-7
V: TRBV6-1
CDR3: ASTPPGRPGEQY

size: few
J: TRBJ2-1
V: TRBV4-3
CDR3: ASSRQGEVYNEQF